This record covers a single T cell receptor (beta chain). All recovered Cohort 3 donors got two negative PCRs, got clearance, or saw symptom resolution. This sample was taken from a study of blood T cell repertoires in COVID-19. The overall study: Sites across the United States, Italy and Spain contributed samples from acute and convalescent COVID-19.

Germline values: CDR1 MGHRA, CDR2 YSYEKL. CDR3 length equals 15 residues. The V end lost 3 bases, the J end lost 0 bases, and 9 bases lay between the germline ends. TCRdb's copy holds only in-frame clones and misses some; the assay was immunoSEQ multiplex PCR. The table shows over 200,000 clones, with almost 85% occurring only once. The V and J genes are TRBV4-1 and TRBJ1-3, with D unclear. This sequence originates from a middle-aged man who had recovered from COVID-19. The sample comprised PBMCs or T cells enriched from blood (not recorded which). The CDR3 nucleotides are TGCGCCAGCAGCCAGGTCTTTAGCTCTGGAAACACCATATATTTT. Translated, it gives CASSQVFSSGNTIYF.